Listed here is a single TCR beta chain. Per the authors' pipeline: Amplification from reference gene primers served as the basis for estimated nucleated cell counts. Some clones are missing from TCRdb's copy, which holds only in-frame ones; the method was immunoSEQ multiplex PCR. The DNA gave D and trimming, while V, J and clone size come from that table. The data show about 67,000 clones, around 85% seen once. The CDR3 is made up of 12 amino acids. Per germline, CDR1 ENHRY and CDR2 SYGVKD. V shed 3 bases and J shed 6 bases, with 8 bases lying between them. The data were taken from a study of blood T cell repertoires in COVID-19. Background on the study: Some COVID-19 samples were acute and others convalescent; all came from the United States, Italy and Spain. T cells, B-cell-depleted T cells, or PBMCs provided the cDNA or gDNA that served as material.

The clonotype originates from a woman of 80 years or more with acute or convalescent COVID-19. The sample consisted of peripheral blood. This chain joins TRBV10-3 and TRBJ1-1; no reliable D call. CDR3 loop: CAISDGQPEAFF. In nucleotides, the CDR3 is TGTGCCATCAGTGATGGGCAGCCTGAAGCTTTCTTT.